This paragraph reports one T cell receptor beta chain. The record originates from a study of T-cell memory formation after mild COVID-19. Using its own MiXCR run on the 5' RACE reads, TCRdb lists one record per CDR3 protein. This repertoire shows about 470,000 distinct CDR3 sequences, approximately 25% found once; its top ten account for approximately 12%. The CDR3 consists of 14 residues. V lost 2 bases, J lost 0 bases, and 7 bases lay in between. Germline loops: CDR1 SGHRS, CDR2 YFSETQ. This receptor was obtained from an adult woman who had mild COVID-19 (a few samples of this study predate the infection). Cell type and time point are not known. The chain is built from TRBV5-1 and TRBJ2-3; no reliable D call. The sample was PBMCs or a T cell subset sorted from them (not recorded which). In nucleotides, the CDR3 is TGCGCCAGCAGCTTCCGATCTAGCACAGATACGCAGTATTTT. Its translation is CASSFRSSTDTQYF.